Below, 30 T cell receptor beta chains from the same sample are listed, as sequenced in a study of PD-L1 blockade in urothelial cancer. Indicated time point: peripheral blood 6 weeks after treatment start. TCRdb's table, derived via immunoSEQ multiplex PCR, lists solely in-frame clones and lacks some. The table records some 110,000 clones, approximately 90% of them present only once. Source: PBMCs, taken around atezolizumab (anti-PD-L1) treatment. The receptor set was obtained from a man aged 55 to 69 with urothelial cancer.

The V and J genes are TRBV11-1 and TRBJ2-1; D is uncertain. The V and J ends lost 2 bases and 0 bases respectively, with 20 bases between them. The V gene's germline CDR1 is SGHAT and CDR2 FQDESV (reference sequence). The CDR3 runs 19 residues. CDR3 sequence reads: CASSLMVSPSISSYNEQFF. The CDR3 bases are TGTGCCAGCAGCTTAATGGTAAGCCCTTCCATAAGCTCCTACAATGAGCAGTTCTTC.

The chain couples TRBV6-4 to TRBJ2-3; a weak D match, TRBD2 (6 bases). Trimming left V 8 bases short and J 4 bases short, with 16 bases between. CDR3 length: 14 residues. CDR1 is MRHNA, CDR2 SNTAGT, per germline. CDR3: CASGPGSGADTQYF. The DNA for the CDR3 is TGTGCCAGCGGGCCCGGGAGTGGGGCAGATACGCAGTATTTT.

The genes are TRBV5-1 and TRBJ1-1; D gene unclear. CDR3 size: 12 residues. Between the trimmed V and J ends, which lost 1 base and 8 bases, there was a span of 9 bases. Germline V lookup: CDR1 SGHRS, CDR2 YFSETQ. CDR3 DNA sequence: TGCGCCAGCAGCTTGTTACGCGGCGAAGCTTTCTTT. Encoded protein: CASSLLRGEAFF.

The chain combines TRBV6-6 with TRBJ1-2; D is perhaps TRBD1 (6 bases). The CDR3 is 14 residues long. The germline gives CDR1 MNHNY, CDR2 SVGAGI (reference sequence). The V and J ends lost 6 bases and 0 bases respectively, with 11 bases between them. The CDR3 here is CASSNRVTNYGYTF. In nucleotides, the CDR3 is TGTGCCAGCAGCAACAGGGTCACTAACTATGGCTACACCTTC.

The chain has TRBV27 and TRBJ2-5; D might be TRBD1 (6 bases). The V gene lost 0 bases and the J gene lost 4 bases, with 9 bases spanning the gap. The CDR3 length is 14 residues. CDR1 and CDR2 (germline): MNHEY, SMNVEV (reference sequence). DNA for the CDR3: TGTGCCAGCAGTTTATCACCCAGGGGAGAGACCCAGTACTTC. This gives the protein CASSLSPRGETQYF.

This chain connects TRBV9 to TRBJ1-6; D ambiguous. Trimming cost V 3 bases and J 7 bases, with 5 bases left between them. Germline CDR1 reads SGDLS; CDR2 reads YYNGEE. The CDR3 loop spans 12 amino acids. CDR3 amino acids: CASSGGNSPLHF. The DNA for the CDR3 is TGTGCCAGCAGCGGAGGGAATTCACCCCTCCACTTT.

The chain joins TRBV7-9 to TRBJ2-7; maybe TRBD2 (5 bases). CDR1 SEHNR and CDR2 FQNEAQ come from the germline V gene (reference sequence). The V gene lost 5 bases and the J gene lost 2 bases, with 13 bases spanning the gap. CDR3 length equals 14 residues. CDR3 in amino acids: CASSPSGKAYEQYF. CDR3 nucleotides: TGTGCCAGCAGCCCAAGCGGAAAGGCCTACGAGCAGTACTTC.

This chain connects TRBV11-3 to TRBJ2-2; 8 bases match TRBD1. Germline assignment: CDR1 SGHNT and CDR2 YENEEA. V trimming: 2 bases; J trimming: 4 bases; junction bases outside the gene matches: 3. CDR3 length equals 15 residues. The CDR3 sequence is CASSLQGAGTGELFF. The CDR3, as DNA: TGTGCCAGCAGCTTACAGGGGGCGGGCACCGGGGAGCTGTTTTTT. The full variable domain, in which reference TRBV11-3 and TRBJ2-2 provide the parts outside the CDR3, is EAGVVQSPRYKIIEKKQPVAFWCNPISGHNTLYWYLQNLGQGPELLIRYENEEAVDDSQLPKDRFSAERLKGVDSTLKIQPAELGDSAVYLCASSLQGAGTGELFFGEGSRLTVL.

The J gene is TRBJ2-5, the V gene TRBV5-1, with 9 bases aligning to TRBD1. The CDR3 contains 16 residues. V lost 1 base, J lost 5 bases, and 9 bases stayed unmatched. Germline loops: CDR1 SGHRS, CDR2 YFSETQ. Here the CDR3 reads CASSLTGGLGHETQYF. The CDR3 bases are TGCGCCAGCAGCTTGACAGGGGGCCTCGGGCATGAGACCCAGTACTTC.

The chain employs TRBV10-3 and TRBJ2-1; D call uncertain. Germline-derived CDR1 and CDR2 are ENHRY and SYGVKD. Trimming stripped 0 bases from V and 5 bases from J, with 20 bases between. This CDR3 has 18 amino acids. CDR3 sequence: CAISESFSSLLTDNEQFF. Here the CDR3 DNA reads TGTGCCATCAGTGAGTCGTTTTCCTCACTATTGACCGACAATGAGCAGTTCTTC.

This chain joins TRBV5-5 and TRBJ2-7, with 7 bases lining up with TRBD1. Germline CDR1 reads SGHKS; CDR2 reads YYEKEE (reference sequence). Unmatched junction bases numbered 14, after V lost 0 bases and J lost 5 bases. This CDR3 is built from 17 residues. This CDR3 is CASSLDRGAAKVDEQYF. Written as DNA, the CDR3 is TGTGCCAGCAGCTTGGACAGGGGAGCTGCAAAGGTGGACGAGCAGTACTTC.

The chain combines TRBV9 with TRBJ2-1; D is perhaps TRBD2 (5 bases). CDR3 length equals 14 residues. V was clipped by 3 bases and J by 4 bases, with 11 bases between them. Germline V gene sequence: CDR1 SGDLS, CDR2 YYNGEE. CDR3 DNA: TGTGCCAGCAGCGAGCCGAGCGGATACAATGAGCAGTTCTTC. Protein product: CASSEPSGYNEQFF.

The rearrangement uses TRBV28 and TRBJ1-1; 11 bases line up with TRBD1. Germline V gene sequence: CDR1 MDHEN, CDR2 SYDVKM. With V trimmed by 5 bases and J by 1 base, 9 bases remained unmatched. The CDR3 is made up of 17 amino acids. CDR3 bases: TGTGCCAGCAGTACCCACCGGACAGGGGGCGGGAACACTGAAGCTTTCTTT. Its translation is CASSTHRTGGGNTEAFF.

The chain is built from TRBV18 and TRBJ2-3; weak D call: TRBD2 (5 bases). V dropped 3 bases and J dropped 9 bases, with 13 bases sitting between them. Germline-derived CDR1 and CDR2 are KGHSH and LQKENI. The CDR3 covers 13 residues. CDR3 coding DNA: TGTGCCAGCTCACCCCCTGAAGAGCGGACGCAGTATTTT. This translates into CASSPPEERTQYF.

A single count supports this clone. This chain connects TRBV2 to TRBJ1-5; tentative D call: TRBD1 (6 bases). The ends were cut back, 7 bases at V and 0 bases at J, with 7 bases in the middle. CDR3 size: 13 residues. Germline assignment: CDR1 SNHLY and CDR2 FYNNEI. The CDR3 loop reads CASKGDSNQPQHF. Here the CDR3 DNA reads TGTGCCAGCAAGGGGGATAGCAATCAGCCCCAGCATTTT. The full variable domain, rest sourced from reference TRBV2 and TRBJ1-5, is EPEVTQTPSHQVTQMGQEVILRCVPISNHLYFYWYRQILGQKVEFLVSFYNNEISEKSEIFDDQFSVERPDGSNFTLKIRSTKLEDSAMYFCASKGDSNQPQHFGDGTRLSIL.

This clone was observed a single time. The CDR3 DNA follows: TGCGCCAGCAGCCAACGGGGTGGAGCGGCAAGCTCCTACAATGAGCAGTTCTTC. Protein product: CASSQRGGAASSYNEQFF. The chain couples TRBV4-1 to TRBJ2-1; a weak D match, TRBD2 (5 bases). V lost 2 bases to trimming and J lost 0 bases, with 17 bases between them. CDR1 and CDR2 (germline): MGHRA, YSYEKL. There are 18 residues in the CDR3.

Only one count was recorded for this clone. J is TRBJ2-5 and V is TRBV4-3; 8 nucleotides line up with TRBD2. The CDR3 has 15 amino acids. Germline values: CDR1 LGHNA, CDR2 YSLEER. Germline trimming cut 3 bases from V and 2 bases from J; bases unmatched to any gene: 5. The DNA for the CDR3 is TGCGCCAGCAGCCAGAGCGGGAGTTGGCAAGAGACCCAGTACTTC. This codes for CASSQSGSWQETQYF.

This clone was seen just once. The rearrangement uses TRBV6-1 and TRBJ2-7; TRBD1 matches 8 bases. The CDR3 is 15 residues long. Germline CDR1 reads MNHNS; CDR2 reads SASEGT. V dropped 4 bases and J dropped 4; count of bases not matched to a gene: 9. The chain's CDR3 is CASSGRDRSGYEQYF. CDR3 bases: TGTGCCAGCAGTGGGCGGGACAGGAGTGGTTACGAGCAGTACTTC.

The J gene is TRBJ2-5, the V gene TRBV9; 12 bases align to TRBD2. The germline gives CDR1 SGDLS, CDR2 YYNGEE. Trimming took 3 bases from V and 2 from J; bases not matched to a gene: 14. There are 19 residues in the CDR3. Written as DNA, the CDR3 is TGTGCCAGCAGCGAAAATAAAGCCGGGACTAGCGGGTTACAAGAGACCCAGTACTTC. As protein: CASSENKAGTSGLQETQYF.

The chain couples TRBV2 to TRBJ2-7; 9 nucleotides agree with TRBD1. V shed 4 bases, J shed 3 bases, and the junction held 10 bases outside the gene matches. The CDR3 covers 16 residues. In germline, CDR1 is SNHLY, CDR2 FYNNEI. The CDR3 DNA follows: TGTGCCAGCAGTGTTGGGACAGGGTTGGTCTACTACGAGCAGTACTTC. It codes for CASSVGTGLVYYEQYF.

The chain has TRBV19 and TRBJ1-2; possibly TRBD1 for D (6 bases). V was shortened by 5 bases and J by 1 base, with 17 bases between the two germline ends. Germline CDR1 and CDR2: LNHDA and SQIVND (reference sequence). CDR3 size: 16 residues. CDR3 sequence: CASSQRSGTINYGYTF. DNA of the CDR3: TGTGCCAGTAGTCAACGATCCGGGACAATTAACTATGGCTACACCTTC.

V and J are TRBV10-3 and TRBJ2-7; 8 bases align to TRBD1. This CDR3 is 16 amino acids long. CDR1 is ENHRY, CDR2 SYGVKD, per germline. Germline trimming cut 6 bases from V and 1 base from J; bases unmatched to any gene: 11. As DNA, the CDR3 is TGTGCCATCAGCCCAGGGGGAACAGGGGGGTCCTACGAGCAGTACTTC. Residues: CAISPGGTGGSYEQYF.

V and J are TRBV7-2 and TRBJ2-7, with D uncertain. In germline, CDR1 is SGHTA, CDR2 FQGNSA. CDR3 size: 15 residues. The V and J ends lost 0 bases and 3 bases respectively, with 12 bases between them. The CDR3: CASSLASVLGYEQYF. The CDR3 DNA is TGTGCCAGCAGCTTAGCCTCAGTCCTAGGCTACGAGCAGTACTTC.

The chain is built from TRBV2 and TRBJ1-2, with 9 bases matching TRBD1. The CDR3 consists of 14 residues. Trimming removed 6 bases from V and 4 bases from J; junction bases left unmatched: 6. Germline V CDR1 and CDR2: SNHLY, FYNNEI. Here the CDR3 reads CASRGQGRIYGYTF. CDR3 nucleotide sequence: TGTGCCAGCAGGGGACAGGGAAGGATCTATGGCTACACCTTC.

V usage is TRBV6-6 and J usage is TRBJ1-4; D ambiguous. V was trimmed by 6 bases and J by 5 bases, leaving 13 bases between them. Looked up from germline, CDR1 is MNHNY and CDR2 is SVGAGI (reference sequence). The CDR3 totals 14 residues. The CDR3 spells CASSSRLGNEKLFF. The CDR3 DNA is TGTGCCAGCAGCTCCAGGCTTGGGAATGAAAAACTGTTTTTT.

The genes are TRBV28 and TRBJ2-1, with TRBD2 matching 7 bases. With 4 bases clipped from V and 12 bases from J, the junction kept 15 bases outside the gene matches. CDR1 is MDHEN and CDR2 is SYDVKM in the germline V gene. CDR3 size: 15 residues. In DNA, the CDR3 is TGTGCCAGCAGTTCGCCTAGCGGCTTCCTACGTGGGCAGTTCTTC. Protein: CASSSPSGFLRGQFF. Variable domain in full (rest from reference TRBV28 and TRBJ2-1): DVKVTQSSRYLVKRTGEKVFLECVQDMDHENMFWYRQDPGLGLRLIYFSYDVKMKEKGDIPEGYSVSREKKERFSLILESASTNQTSMYLCASSSPSGFLRGQFFGPGTRLTVL.

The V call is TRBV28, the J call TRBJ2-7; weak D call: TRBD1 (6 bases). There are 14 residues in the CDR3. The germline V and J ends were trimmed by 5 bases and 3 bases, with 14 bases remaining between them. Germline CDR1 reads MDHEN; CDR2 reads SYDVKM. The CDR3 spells CASSPTGPGYEQYF. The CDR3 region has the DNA TGTGCCAGCAGTCCGACAGGTCCCGGCTACGAGCAGTACTTC. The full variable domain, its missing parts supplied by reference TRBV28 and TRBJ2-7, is DVKVTQSSRYLVKRTGEKVFLECVQDMDHENMFWYRQDPGLGLRLIYFSYDVKMKEKGDIPEGYSVSREKKERFSLILESASTNQTSMYLCASSPTGPGYEQYFGPGTRLTVT.

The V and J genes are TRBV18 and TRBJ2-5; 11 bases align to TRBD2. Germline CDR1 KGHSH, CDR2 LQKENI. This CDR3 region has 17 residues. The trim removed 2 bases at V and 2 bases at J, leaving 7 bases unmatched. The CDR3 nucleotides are TGTGCCAGCTCACCAGCTCAGGGACTAGCGGAACAAGAGACCCAGTACTTC. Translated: CASSPAQGLAEQETQYF.

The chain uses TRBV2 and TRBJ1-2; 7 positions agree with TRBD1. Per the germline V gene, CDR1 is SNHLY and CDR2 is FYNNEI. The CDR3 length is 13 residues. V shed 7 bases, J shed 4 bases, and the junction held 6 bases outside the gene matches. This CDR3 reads CASTQQGPYGYTF. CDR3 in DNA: TGTGCCAGCACCCAACAGGGGCCCTATGGCTACACCTTC.

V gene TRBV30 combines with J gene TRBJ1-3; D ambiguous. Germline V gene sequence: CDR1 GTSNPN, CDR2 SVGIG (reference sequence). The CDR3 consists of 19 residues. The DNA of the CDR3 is TGTGCTTACGGAGGAGGGCAGTTTTTCACACTCCACTCTGGAAACACCATATATTTT. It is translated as CAYGGGQFFTLHSGNTIYF.